The clone carrying this T cell receptor beta chain was detected a few times. Its antigen is undetermined. It was genomic DNA that served as the template for profiling TCR beta VDJ and CDR3. MiXCR, run by TCRdb on the reads, gives a single entry per CDR3 protein. The table records roughly 150,000 distinct CDR3 sequences, around 47% of them present only once. The CDR3 covers 15 residues. The V end lost 5 bases, the J end lost 2 bases, and 16 bases lay between the germline ends. CDR1 is LNHDA and CDR2 is SQIVND in the germline V gene (reference sequence). This entry is derived from a study of CD8+CD57+ T cells in acquired aplastic anemia. Study results and limitations: In CD8+ cells, Simpson's diversity showed no significant difference between patients and controls. Common to patients and controls were twenty-nine CD8+ CDR3 sequences.

Previously, flow cytometry had revealed CD8+CD57+ cell expansion in the patients chosen for sequencing. Each of the patients presented with severe acquired aplastic anemia. This receptor was obtained from a human donor with aplastic anemia. The source material was sorted CD4+, CD8+, or CD8+CD57+ T cells (not recorded which) from PBMCs. The gene calls are TRBV19 and TRBJ2-7; D is ambiguous. CDR3 DNA: TGTGCCAGTAGTCCAGTGGGAAAAGACGCCTACGAGCAGTACTTC. It is translated as CASSPVGKDAYEQYF. The whole variable domain, remainder taken from reference TRBV19 and TRBJ2-7, is DGGITQSPKYLFRKEGQNVTLSCEQNLNHDAMYWYRQDPGQGLRLIYYSQIVNDFQKGDIAEGYSVSREKKESFPLTVTSAQKNPTAFYLCASSPVGKDAYEQYFGPGTRLTVT.